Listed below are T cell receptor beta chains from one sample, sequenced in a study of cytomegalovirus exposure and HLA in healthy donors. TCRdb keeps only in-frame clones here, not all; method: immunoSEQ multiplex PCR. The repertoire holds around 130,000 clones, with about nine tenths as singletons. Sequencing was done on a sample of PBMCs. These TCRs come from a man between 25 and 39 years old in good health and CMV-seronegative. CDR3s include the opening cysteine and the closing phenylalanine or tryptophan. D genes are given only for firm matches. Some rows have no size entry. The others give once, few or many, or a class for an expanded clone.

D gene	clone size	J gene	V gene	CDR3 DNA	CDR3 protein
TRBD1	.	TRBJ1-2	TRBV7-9	TGTGCCAGCAGCCTGACAGGGGCTGGCTATGGCTACACCTTC	CASSLTGAGYGYTF
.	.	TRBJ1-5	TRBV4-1	TGCGCCAGCAGCCAAGATAAGGCAGGGGGCAATCAGCCCCAGCATTTT	CASSQDKAGGNQPQHF
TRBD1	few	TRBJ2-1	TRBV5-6	TGTGCCAGCAGCTCCTCCGGGACAGGGTTATACAATGAGCAGTTCTTC	CASSSSGTGLYNEQFF
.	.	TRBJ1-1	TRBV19	TGTGCCAGTAGTATGAACGGGGAAGGGAACACTGAAGCTTTCTTT	CASSMNGEGNTEAFF
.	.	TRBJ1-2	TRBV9	TGTGCCAGCAGCGTAAAGGACAGCTATGGCTACACCTTC	CASSVKDSYGYTF
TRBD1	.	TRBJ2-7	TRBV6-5	TGTGCCAGCAGTTACTCGACGACAGGGTCCTACGAGCAGTACTTC	CASSYSTTGSYEQYF
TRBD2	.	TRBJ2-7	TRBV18	TGTGCCAGCTCATCGGGACTAGCGGGGTACGAGCAGTACTTC	CASSSGLAGYEQYF
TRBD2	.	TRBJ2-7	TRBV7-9	TGTGCCAGCAGCTTGGAGCGGGGAGGTGCCTACGAGCAGTACTTC	CASSLERGGAYEQYF
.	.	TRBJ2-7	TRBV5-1	TGCGCCAGCAGCTTGTACAGGGAGTCCTACGAGCAGTACTTC	CASSLYRESYEQYF
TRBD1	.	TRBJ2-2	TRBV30	TGTGCCCAACAGGGGGCTACGAACACCGGGGAGCTGTTTTTT	CAQQGATNTGELFF
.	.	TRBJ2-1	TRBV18	TGTGCCAGCTCACCCCGACTCAAATCCGAGGCCAATGAGCAGTTCTTC	CASSPRLKSEANEQFF
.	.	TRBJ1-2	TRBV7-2	TGTGCCAGCAGCGATCCTGACGGTAAAGGGGGCTATGGCTACACCTTC	CASSDPDGKGGYGYTF
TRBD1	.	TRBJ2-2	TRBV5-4	TGTGCCAGCAGCACCGGGGACAGGGGCGGGGAGCTGTTTTTT	CASSTGDRGGELFF
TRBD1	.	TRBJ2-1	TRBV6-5	TGTGCCAGCAGTACCACCGGGACAGGGGACAATGAGCAGTTCTTC	CASSTTGTGDNEQFF
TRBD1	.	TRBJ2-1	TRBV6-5	TGTGCCAGCAGACGCGGACAGGGTGGCTACAATGAGCAGTTCTTC	CASRRGQGGYNEQFF
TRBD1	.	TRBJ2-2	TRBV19	TGTGCCAGTAGTATTGCGGGACAGGCTCTCACCGGGGAGCTGTTTTTT	CASSIAGQALTGELFF
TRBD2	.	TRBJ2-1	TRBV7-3	TGTGCCAGCAGCCCCCAGAGTAGCGGGTGGGAGCAGTTCTTC	CASSPQSSGWEQFF
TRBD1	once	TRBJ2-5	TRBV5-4	TGTGCCAGCAGCTACCGGGACAGGGAAGAGACCCAGTACTTC	CASSYRDREETQYF
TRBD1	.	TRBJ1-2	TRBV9	TGTGCCAGCAGCGCCGCAGGGGGAGTCGGGGGCTACACCTTC	CASSAAGGVGGYTF
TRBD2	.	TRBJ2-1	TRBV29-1	TGCAGCGTTGAAGAGAGGACTAGCGGGGGGGTTTGGTATGAGCAGTTCTTC	CSVEERTSGGVWYEQFF
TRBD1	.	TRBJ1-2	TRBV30	TGTGCCTGTAAGGACAGGGGATTCACCCACTATGGCTACACCTTC	CACKDRGFTHYGYTF
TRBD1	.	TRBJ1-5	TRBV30	TGTGCCTGGGCGGGACAGGGCAATCAGCCCCAGCATTTT	CAWAGQGNQPQHF